This TCR beta chain originates from a study of CD8 T cells in ankylosing spondylitis (dated by TCRdb to about 2017). In terms of the full investigation: T cell receptor beta repertoires were profiled in healthy donors and ankylosing spondylitis patients so that disease-linked TCR variants could be found. The full study cohort comprised 25 ankylosing spondylitis patients and over 95 healthy donors. Peripheral blood was sampled, and synovial fluid was additionally collected from ankylosing spondylitis patients. General findings and caveats noted by the study authors: A TCR beta motif made up of eight highly homologous amino acid variants appeared to be characteristic of blood from ankylosing spondylitis patients. Some TCR beta motif variants had previously been reported in synovial fluid and blood of reactive arthritis patients, which suggested common disease-initiation mechanisms. Significant enrichment of the disease-linked clones was reported in matched synovial fluid samples from ankylosing spondylitis patients. The disease-linked clones had a CD8+ phenotype and were found at relatively low frequencies in peripheral blood.

These reads were obtained on an Illumina HiSeq 2500. TCR beta libraries were prepared by quantitative 5'-RACE with molecular barcodes. The published analysis was carried out like this. A new computational method based on a probabilistic model of VDJ rearrangement was used to identify disease-linked TCR variants. TCRdb's own reprocessing of the public reads used fastp at Q25 and MiXCR and kept productive beta chains. Records with the same CDR3 protein are collapsed into one entry carrying the most frequent genes and DNA. These V and J calls are TCRdb output, not the study's own analysis. The sample has approximately 130,000 distinct CDR3 sequences on record, 9.5% to 12% of them singletons. The top ten clonotypes cover approximately 4% of the sample. Sequences SNHLY (CDR1) and FYNNEI (CDR2) are obtained from the germline V gene. Including cysteine and phenylalanine, the CDR3 has 15 amino acids. The retained sequence is limited to the CDR3, 45 bases, with the frame set at the first base. The germline V end is reduced by 6 bases and the J end by 7 bases; junction bases left unmatched: 10.

In its sample, this clonotype was seen many times. The target of this receptor is not known. One base away there is no much larger clone; base qualities are not given. Recombination connected TRBV2 to TRBJ2-1; the central 9 bases match TRBD2. The sequenced material came from blood, either unsorted or a sorted T cell fraction (not recorded which). This sequence originates from a female donor with ankylosing spondylitis or in good health (not recorded which). The DNA is TGTGCCAGCAGGGCTAGCGGGGTCCCGTGGAATGAGCAGTTCTTC. The resulting protein is CASRASGVPWNEQFF.